This T cell receptor (beta chain) was identified in a study of blood T cell repertoires in COVID-19. Across the study: Acute and convalescent COVID-19 specimens originated in the United States, Italy and Spain. T cells, B-cell-depleted T cells, or PBMCs provided the cDNA or gDNA that served as material.

The CDR3 length is 15 residues. CDR1 and CDR2 (germline): LGHNA, YNFKEQ. V lost 1 base, J lost 9 bases, and 16 bases lay in between. The authors' processing: Estimates of nucleated cell counts were drawn from the amplification of reference gene primers. Data came from immunoSEQ multiplex PCR; TCRdb stores just in-frame clones and leaves some out. D and trimming come from the DNA, and the V and J calls and clone size come from that table. The repertoire consists of 200,000 to 300,000 clones, with approximately 87% occurring once and the leading ten covering around 7.8%. The receptor's source is a human donor in a cohort sampled during active COVID-19. Sequencing was done on a sample of peripheral blood. The rearrangement joins TRBV4-2 to TRBJ2-4, with D perhaps matching TRBD1 (6 bases). The DNA for the CDR3 is TGTGCCAGCAGCCAAGTGGGCAGGGGTGTTGGCATTCAGTACTTC. It encodes CASSQVGRGVGIQYF.